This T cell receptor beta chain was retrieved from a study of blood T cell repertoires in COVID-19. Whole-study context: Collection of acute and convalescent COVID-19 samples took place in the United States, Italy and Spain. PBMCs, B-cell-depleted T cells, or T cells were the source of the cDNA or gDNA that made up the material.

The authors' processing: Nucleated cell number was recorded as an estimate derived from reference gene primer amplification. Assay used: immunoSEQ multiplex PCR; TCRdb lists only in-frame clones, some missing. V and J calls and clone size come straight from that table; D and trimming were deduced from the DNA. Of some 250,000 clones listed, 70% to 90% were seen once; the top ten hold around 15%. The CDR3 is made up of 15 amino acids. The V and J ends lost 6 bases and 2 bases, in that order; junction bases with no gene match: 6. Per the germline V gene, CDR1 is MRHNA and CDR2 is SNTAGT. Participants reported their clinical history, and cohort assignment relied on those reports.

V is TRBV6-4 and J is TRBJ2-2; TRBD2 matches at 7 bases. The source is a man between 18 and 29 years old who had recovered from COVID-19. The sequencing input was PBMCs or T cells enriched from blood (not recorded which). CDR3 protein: CASSPGLGNTGELFF. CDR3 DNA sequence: TGTGCCAGCAGCCCCGGACTAGGAAACACCGGGGAGCTGTTTTTT.